This TCR beta chain was retrieved from a study of OX40 agonist ivuxolimab in advanced cancers. Findings and limits, study-wide: Dosing at 0.1 to 3.0 mg/kg was accompanied by clonal expansion of CD4+ and CD8+ blood T cells by week 6.

To note about this clone: The antigen remains undetermined.

The data were produced by immunoSEQ multiplex PCR, yet TCRdb's version contains in-frame clones alone and is incomplete. The repertoire holds tens of thousands of clones, with 85% to 95% as singletons. The sequencing used CD4+ or CD8+ T cells sorted from blood, collected in a trial of the OX40 agonist ivuxolimab. The receptor's source is an adult with an advanced solid tumor such as melanoma, head and neck, liver or kidney cancer.

The CDR3 is CASPPGSSGSYEQYF. DNA for the CDR3: TGTGCCAGCCCTCCGGGATCTAGCGGCTCCTACGAGCAGTACTTC. V gene TRBV6-5 combines with J gene TRBJ2-7, with 7 bases lining up with TRBD2. Germline values: CDR1 MNHEY, CDR2 SVGAGI. The J segment lost 0 bases and the V segment lost 8 bases, leaving 10 bases of the junction unmatched. CDR3 size: 15 residues.